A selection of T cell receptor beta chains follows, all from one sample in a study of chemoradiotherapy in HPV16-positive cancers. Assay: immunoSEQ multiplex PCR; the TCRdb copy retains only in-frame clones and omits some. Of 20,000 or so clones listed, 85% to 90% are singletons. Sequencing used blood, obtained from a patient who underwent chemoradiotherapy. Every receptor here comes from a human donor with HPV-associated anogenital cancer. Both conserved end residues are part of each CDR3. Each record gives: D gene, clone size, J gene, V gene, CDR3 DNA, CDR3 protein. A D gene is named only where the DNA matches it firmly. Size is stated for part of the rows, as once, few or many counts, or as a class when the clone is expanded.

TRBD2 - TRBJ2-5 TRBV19 TGTGCCAGTAGTTTGGGACTAGCGGGGGGAGAGACCCAGTACTTC CASSLGLAGGETQYF
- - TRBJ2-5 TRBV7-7 TGTGCCAGCAGCCTGGGGGACCGCGGGGAGACCCAGTACTTC CASSLGDRGETQYF
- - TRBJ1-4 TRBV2 TGTGCCAGCAGTGAATCCCCCAACAGGAATGAAAAACTGTTTTTT CASSESPNRNEKLFF
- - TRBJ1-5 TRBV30 TGTGCCTGGAGTGTACCGAAGGGTCTGGGCAATCAGCCCCAGCATTTT CAWSVPKGLGNQPQHF
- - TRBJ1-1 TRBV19 TGTGCCAGTCAGGACAGCTCGAACACTGAAGCTTTCTTT CASQDSSNTEAFF
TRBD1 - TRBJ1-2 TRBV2 TGTGCCAGCTTAAAAGGGCAGGGGGACTATGGCTACACCTTC CASLKGQGDYGYTF
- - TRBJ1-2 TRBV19 TGTGCCAGTAGTATAGATCACCGGTCTTACACCTTC CASSIDHRSYTF
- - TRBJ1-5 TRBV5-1 TGCGCCAGCAGCTTGGAAGGGGGGGATCAGCCCCAGCATTTT CASSLEGGDQPQHF
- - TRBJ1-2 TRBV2 TGTGCCAGCAGTGAAAGGAGGGGCTATGGCTACACCTTC CASSERRGYGYTF
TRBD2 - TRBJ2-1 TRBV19 TGTGCCAGTAGTATAGTTCGGGTCACTAGCGGGGCCCTCTATGAGCAGTTCTTC CASSIVRVTSGALYEQFF
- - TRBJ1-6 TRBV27 TGTGCCAGCAGTGCACTGGCCGGGTCCTATAATTCACCCCTCCACTTT CASSALAGSYNSPLHF
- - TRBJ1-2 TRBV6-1 TGTGCCAGCAAGTCCCGCGGGGAAGGGCATGGCTACACCTTC CASKSRGEGHGYTF
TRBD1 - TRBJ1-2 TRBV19 TGTGCCAGTAGTATGGGACAGGGGGCCCTCTATGGCTACACCTTC CASSMGQGALYGYTF
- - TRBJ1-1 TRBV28 TGTGCCAGCAGTCCGCCGGGGAGGAGTACTGAAGCTTTCTTT CASSPPGRSTEAFF
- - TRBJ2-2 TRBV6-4 TGTGCCAGCAGTGAACTGGGCGGCCCCGGGGAGCTGTTTTTT CASSELGGPGELFF
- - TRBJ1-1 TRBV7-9 TGTGCCAGCAGAACGGGGGTGAACACTGAAGCTTTCTTT CASRTGVNTEAFF
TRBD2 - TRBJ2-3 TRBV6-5 TGTGCCACCGGACTAGCTCACACAGATACGCAGTATTTT CATGLAHTDTQYF
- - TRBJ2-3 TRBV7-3 TGTGCCAGCAGCTCGACAGGTACAGATACGCAGTATTTT CASSSTGTDTQYF
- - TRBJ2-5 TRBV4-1 TGCGCCAGCAGCCAAGAAGAAGGGGAAGGGACCCAGTACTTC CASSQEEGEGTQYF
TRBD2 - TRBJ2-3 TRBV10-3 TGTGCCATCAGTGACGGGGGGGCGGGAGATACGCAGTATTTT CAISDGGAGDTQYF
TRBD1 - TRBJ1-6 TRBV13 TGTGCCAGCAACACAGGGGGCGACAATTCACCCCTCCACTTT CASNTGGDNSPLHF
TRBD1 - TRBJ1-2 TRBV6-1 TGTGCCAGCAGAGGGACAGGGGATCTCTATGGCTACACCTTC CASRGTGDLYGYTF
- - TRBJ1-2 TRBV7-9 TGTGCCAGCAGCTCCCGATTGTCCCAAAATGGCTACACCTTC CASSSRLSQNGYTF
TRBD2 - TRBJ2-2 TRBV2 TGTGCCAGTGCGGGGGTTAACACCGGGGAGCTGTTTTTT CASAGVNTGELFF
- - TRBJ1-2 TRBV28 TGTGCCAGCAGAATTAAGACAGGTCCTGGGGCAGGCTACACCTTC CASRIKTGPGAGYTF
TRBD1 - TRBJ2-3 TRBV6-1 TGTGCCAGCAGTGAGGACAGGGTTACGACAGATACGCAGTATTTT CASSEDRVTTDTQYF
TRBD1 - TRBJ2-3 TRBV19 TGTGCCAGTAGTACCGGGACAGGGACGGGCACAGATACGCAGTATTTT CASSTGTGTGTDTQYF
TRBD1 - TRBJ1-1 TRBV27 TGTGCCAGCAGTGAACAGGGGGCGCGGAACACTGAAGCTTTCTTT CASSEQGARNTEAFF
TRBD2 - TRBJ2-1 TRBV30 TGTGCCTGGACGGGACTAGCGGCTTACAATGAGCAGTTCTTC CAWTGLAAYNEQFF
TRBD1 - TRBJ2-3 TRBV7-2 TGTGCCAGCAGCTGGACAGGAGAGACCACAGATACGCAGTATTTT CASSWTGETTDTQYF
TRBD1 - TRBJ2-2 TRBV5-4 TGTGCCAGCCAGCCGGGGACAGGGGGCGGCGGCACCGGGGAGCTGTTTTTT CASQPGTGGGGTGELFF
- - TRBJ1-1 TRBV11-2 TGTGCCAGCAGCTTGTCGCCGGGTTGGAACACTGAAGCTTTCTTT CASSLSPGWNTEAFF
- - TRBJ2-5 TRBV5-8 TGTGCCAGCAGCTCGCTAGACAGGTCTTCCGAGACCCAGTACTTC CASSSLDRSSETQYF
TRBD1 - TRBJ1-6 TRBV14 TGTGCCAGCAGCCAAGTACAGGGGGTCGGTGGTTCACCCCTCCACTTT CASSQVQGVGGSPLHF
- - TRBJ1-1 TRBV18 TGTGCCAGCTCCCCGGGGAGTTTATTTGAAGCTTTCTTT CASSPGSLFEAFF
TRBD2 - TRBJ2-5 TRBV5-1 TGCGCCAGCAGCTTTGGTAGCGGGGGTTACCAAGAGACCCAGTACTTC CASSFGSGGYQETQYF
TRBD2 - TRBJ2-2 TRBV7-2 TGTGCCAGCAGCAGGTCCCCTAGCGGGGGGGCTGGCACCGGGGAGCTGTTTTTT CASSRSPSGGAGTGELFF
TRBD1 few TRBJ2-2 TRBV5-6 TGTGCCAGCAGCCCACAGGGGGCGGACACCGGGGAGCTGTTTTTT CASSPQGADTGELFF
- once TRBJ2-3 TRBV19 TGTGCCAGTAAAACAGACCCGCGCACAGATACGCAGTATTTT CASKTDPRTDTQYF
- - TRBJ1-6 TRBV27 TGTGCCAGCAGTTTCGAGTTGGGACGGAGGGGATCACCCCTCCACTTT CASSFELGRRGSPLHF
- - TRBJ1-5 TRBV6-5 TGTGCCAGCCGAGCCGATGGACAGTACAATCAGCCCCAGCATTTT CASRADGQYNQPQHF
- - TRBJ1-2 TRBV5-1 TGCGCCAGCAGCTTCGGGGCAGGAGGGAACTATGGCTACACCTTC CASSFGAGGNYGYTF
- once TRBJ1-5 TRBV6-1 TGTGCCAGCAGTTATGGCGTTAGCAATCAGCCCCAGCATTTT CASSYGVSNQPQHF
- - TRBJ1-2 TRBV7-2 TGTGCCAGCAGCCCAGGCCTGAACTATGGCTACACCTTC CASSPGLNYGYTF
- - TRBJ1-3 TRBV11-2 TGTGCCAGCAGCTTCGAACCTCCTGGGGGCTCTGGAAACACCATATATTTT CASSFEPPGGSGNTIYF
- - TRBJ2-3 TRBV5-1 TGCGCCAGCAGCTTGGACCAGGGGGATACGCAGTATTTT CASSLDQGDTQYF
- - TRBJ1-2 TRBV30 TGTGCCTGGGGACTGGGGACCTATGGCTACACCTTC CAWGLGTYGYTF